The sequence of this TCR beta chain was determined in a study of T cells in pancreatic ductal adenocarcinoma. Notes on the study in general: Unique clonotypes were around 7.6-fold more numerous in blood than in tumor.

Libraries were prepared by immunoSEQ multiplex PCR; TCRdb keeps only in-frame clonotypes and omits some of them. The table shows approximately 97,000 clones, with roughly 96% occurring only once. The selected patients with pancreatic ductal adenocarcinoma had surgery but no neoadjuvant therapy. Turning to this clone: The antigen remains undetermined.

This CDR3 comprises 14 residues. Germline V gene data show CDR1 as SEHNR and CDR2 as FQNEAQ (reference sequence). V gave up 5 bases and J gave up 7 bases, with 14 bases separating them. The TCR comes from a human donor with pancreatic ductal adenocarcinoma. The material sequenced was PBMCs. The V gene is TRBV7-9, the J gene TRBJ1-4; TRBD1 is a possible D gene (5 bases). The CDR3 is CASSLGGVGEKLFF. In nucleotides, the CDR3 is TGTGCCAGCAGCCTTGGGGGGGTTGGTGAAAAACTGTTTTTT. Together with reference TRBV7-9 and TRBJ1-4, the CDR3 gives the full variable domain: DTGVSQNPRHKITKRGQNVTFRCDPISEHNRLYWYRQTLGQGPEFLTYFQNEAQLEKSRLLSDRFSAERPKGSFSTLEIQRTEQGDSAMYLCASSLGGVGEKLFFGSGTQLSVL.